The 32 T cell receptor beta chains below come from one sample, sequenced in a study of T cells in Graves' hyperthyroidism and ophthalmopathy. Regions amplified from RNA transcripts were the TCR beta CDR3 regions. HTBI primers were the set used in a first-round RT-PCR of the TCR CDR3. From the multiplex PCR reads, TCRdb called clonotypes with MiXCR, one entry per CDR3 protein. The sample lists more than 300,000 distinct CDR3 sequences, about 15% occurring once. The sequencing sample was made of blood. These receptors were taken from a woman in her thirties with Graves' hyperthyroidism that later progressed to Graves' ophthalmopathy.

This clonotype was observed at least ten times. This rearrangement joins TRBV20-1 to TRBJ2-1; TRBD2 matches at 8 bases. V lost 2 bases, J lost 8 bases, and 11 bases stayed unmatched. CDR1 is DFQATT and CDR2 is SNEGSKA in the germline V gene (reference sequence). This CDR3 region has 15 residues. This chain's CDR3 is CSARLTGLVGHEQFF. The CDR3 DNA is TGCAGTGCTAGACTGACGGGACTAGTAGGACATGAGCAGTTCTTC.

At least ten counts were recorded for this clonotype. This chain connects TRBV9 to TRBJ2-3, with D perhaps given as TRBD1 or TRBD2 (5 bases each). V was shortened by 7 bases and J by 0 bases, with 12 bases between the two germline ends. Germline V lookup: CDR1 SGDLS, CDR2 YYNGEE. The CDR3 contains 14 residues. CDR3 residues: CASGRDRSTDTQYF. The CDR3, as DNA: TGTGCCAGCGGAAGGGACCGCAGCACAGATACGCAGTATTTT.

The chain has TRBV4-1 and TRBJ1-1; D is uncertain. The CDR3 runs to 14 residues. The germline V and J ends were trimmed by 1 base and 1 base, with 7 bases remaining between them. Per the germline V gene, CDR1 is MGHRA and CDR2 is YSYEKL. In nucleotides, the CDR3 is TGCGCCAGCAGCCAAGTCCGTAAGAACACTGAAGCTTTCTTT. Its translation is CASSQVRKNTEAFF.

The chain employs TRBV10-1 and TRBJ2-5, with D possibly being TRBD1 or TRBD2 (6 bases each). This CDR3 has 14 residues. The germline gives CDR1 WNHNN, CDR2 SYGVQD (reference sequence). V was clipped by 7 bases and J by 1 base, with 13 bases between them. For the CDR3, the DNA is TGCGCCAGCATGAACAGGGACTTCCAAGAGACCCAGTACTTC. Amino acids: CASMNRDFQETQYF.

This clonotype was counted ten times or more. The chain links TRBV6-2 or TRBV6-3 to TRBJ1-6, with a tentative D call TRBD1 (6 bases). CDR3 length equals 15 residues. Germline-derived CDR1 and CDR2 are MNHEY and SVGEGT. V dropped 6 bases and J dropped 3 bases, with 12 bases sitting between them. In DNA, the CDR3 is TGTGCCAGCAGCCGATACAGGGTCTATAATTCACCCCTCCACTTT. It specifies CASSRYRVYNSPLHF.

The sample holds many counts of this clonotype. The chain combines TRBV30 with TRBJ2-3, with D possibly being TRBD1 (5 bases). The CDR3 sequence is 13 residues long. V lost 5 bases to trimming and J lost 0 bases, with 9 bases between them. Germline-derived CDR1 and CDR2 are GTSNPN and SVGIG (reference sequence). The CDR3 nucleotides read TGTGCCTGGGACAGCGCCAGCACAGATACGCAGTATTTT. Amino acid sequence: CAWDSASTDTQYF.

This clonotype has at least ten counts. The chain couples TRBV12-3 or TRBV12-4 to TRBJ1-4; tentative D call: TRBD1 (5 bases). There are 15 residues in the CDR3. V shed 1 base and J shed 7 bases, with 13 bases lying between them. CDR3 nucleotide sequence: TGTGCCAGCAGTTTAGTTCGGGGCGGGGGTGAAAAACTGTTTTTT. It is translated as CASSLVRGGGEKLFF.

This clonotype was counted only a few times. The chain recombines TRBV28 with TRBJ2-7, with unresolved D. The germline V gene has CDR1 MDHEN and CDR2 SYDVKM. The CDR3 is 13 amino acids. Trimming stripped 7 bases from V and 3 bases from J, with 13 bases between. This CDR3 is CASNNRGFYEQYF. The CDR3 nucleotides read TGTGCCAGCAATAATCGAGGTTTCTACGAGCAGTACTTC.

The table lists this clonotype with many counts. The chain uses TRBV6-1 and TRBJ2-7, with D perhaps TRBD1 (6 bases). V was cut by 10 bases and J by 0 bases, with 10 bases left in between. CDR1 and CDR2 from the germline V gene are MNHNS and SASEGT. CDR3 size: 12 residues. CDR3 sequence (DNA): TGTGCCACGACAGGCGTCTCCTACGAGCAGTACTTC. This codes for CATTGVSYEQYF.

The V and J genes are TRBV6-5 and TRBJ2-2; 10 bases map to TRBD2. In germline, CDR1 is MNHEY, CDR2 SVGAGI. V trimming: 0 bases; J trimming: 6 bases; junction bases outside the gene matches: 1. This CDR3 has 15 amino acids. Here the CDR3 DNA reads TGTGCCAGCAGTTACTCTAGCGGGAGGCCCGGGGAGCTGTTTTTT. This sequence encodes CASSYSSGRPGELFF.

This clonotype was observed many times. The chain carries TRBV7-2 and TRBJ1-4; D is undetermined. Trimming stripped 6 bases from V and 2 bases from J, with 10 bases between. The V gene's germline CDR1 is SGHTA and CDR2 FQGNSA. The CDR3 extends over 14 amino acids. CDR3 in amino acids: CASRLGSTNEKLFF. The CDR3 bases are TGTGCCAGCAGGCTCGGATCCACTAATGAAAAACTGTTTTTT. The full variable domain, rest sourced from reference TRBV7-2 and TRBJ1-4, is GAGVSQSPSNKVTEKGKDVELRCDPISGHTALYWYRQSLGQGLEFLIYFQGNSAPDKSGLPSDRFSAERTGGSVSTLTIQRTQQEDSAVYLCASRLGSTNEKLFFGSGTQLSVL.

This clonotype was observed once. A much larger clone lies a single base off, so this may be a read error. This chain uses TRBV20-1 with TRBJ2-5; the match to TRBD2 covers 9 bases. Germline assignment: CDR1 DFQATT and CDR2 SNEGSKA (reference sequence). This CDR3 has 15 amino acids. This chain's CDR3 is CSAKLSGGPQETQCF. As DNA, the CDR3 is TGCAGTGCCAAACTAAGCGGGGGGCCACAAGAGACCCAGTGCTTC.

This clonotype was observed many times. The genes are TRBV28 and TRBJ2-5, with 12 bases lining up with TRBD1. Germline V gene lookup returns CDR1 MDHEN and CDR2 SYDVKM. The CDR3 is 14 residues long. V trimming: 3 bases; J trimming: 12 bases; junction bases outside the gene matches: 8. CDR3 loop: CASSFPGTGGEEYF. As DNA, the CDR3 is TGTGCCAGCAGTTTTCCCGGGACAGGGGGCGAAGAGTACTTC.

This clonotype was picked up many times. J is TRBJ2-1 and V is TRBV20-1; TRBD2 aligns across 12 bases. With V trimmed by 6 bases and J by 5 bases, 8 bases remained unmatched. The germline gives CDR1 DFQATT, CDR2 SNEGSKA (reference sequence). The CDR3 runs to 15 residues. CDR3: CSALAGGQGHNEQFF. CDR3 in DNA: TGCAGTGCCCTAGCGGGAGGGCAGGGACACAATGAGCAGTTCTTC.

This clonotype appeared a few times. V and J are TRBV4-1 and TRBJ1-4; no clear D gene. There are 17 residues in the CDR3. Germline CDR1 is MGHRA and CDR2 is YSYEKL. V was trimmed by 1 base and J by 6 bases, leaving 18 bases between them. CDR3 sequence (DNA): TGCGCCAGCAGCCAAGGGGATGCCATCGGTTTTTATGAAAAACTGTTTTTT. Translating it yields CASSQGDAIGFYEKLFF.

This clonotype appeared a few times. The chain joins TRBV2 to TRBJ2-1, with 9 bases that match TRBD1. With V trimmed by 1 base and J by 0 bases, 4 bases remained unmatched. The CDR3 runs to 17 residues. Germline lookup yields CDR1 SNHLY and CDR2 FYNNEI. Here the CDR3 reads CASSEVRDRVSYNEQFF. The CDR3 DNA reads TGTGCCAGCAGTGAAGTTCGGGACAGGGTCTCCTACAATGAGCAGTTCTTC.

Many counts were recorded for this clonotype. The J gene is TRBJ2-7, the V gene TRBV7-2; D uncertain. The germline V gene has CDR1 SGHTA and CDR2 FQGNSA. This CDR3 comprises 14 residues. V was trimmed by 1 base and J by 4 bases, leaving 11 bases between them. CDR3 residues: CASSLVLGSYEQYF. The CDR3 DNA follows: TGTGCCAGCAGCTTAGTTCTGGGTTCTTACGAGCAGTACTTC.

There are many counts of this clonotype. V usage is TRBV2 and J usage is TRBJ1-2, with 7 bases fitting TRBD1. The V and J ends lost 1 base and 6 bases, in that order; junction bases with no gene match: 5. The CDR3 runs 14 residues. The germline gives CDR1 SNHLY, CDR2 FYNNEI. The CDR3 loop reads CASSEVKQGNGYTF. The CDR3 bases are TGTGCCAGCAGTGAAGTTAAACAGGGGAATGGCTACACCTTC.

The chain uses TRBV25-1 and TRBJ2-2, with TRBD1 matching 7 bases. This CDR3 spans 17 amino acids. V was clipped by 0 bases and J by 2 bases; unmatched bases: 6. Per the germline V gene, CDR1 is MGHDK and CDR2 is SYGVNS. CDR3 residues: CASSEYWGTENTGELFF. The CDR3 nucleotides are TGTGCCAGCAGTGAATATTGGGGGACAGAAAACACCGGGGAGCTGTTTTTT.

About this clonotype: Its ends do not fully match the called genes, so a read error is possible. CDR3 DNA: TGTGCCAGCAGACATTCCGGGGCAGGCTATAGCTACACCTTC. As protein: CASRHSGAGYSYTF. The chain is built from TRBV2 and TRBJ1-2, with a tentative D call TRBD1 (5 bases). Germline lookup yields CDR1 SNHLY and CDR2 FYNNEI. CDR3 size: 14 residues.

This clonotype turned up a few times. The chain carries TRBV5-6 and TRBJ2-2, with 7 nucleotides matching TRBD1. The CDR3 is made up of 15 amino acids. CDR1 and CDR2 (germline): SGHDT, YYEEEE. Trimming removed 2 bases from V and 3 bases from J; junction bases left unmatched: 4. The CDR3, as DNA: TGTGCCAGCAGCTTCGGGACAGCTTACACCGGGGAGCTGTTTTTT. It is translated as CASSFGTAYTGELFF. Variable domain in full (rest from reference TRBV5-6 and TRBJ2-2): DAGVTQSPTHLIKTRGQQVTLRCSPKSGHDTVSWYQQALGQGPQFIFQYYEEEERQRGNFPDRFSGHQFPNYSSELNVNALLLGDSALYLCASSFGTAYTGELFFGEGSRLTVL.

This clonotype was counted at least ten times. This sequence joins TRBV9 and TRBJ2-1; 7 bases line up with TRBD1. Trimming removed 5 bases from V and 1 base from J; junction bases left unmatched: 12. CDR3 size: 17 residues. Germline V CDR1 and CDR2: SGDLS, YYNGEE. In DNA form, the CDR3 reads TGTGCCAGCAGTACAAACCTACAGGGGCATTCCTACAATGAGCAGTTCTTC. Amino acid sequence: CASSTNLQGHSYNEQFF.

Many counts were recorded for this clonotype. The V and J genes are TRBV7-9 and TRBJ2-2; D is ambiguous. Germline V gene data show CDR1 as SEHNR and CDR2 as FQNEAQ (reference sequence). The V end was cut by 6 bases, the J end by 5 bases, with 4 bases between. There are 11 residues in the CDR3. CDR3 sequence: CASRATGELFF. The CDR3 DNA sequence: TGTGCCAGCAGAGCTACCGGGGAGCTGTTTTTT. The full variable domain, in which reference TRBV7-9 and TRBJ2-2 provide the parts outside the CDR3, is DTGVSQNPRHKITKRGQNVTFRCDPISEHNRLYWYRQTLGQGPEFLTYFQNEAQLEKSRLLSDRFSAERPKGSFSTLEIQRTEQGDSAMYLCASRATGELFFGEGSRLTVL.

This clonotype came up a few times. CDR3 region: CASSAGGMVYGYTF. The CDR3 region has the DNA TGTGCCAGCAGCGCCGGGGGAATGGTATATGGCTACACCTTC. The V call is TRBV11-2, the J call TRBJ1-2; D might be TRBD1 (5 bases). Germline CDR1 and CDR2: SGHAT and FQNNGV. CDR3 size: 14 residues. V was clipped by 5 bases and J by 5 bases, with 15 bases between them.

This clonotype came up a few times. CDR3 protein: CSARVRDNYGYTF. CDR3 bases: TGCAGTGCTAGAGTCCGGGATAACTATGGCTACACCTTC. The gene calls are TRBV20-1 and TRBJ1-2; D remains ambiguous. This CDR3 spans 13 amino acids. Germline V gene lookup returns CDR1 DFQATT and CDR2 SNEGSKA (reference sequence). Trimming left V 1 base short and J 1 base short, with 7 bases between.

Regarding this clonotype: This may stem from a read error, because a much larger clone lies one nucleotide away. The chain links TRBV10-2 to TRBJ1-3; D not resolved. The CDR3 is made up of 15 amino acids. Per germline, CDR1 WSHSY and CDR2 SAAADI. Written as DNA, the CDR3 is TGCGCCAGCAGTGAGCGTATCCGGGCTGGAAACAGCATATATTTT. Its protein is CASSERIRAGNSIYF.

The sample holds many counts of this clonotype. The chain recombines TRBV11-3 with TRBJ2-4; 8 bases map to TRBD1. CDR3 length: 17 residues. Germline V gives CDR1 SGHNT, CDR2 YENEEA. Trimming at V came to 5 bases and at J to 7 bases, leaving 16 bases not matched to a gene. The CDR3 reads CASSPDAGGMRNNIQYF. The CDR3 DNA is TGTGCCAGCAGCCCCGATGCAGGGGGCATGAGGAATAACATTCAGTACTTC.

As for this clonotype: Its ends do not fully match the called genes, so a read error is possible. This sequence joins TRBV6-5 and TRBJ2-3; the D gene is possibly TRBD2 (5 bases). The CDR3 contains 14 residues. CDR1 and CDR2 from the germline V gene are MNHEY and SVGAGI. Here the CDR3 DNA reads TGTGCCAGCACTTACCGGGGAGACACAGATACGCAGTATTTT. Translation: CASTYRGDTDTQYF.

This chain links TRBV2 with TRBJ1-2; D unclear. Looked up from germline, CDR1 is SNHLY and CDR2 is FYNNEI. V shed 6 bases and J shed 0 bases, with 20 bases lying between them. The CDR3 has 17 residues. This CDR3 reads CASRPFIRSPSNYGYTF. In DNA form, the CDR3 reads TGTGCCAGCAGGCCATTTATCCGGTCCCCGTCTAACTATGGCTACACCTTC.

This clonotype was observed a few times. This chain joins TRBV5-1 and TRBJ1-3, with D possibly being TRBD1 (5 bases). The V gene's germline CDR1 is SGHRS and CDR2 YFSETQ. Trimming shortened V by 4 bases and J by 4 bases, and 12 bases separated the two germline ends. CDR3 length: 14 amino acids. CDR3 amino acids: CASSAGAYGNTIYF. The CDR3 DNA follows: TGCGCCAGCAGCGCCGGGGCCTACGGAAACACCATATATTTT.

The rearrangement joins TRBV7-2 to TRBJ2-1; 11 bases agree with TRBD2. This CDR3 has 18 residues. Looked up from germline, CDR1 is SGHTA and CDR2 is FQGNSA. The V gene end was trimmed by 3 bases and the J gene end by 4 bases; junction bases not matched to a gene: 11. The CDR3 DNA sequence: TGTGCCAGCAGCTTGGGACTAGCGGAGGCATCTAGTTACAATGAGCAGTTCTTC. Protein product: CASSLGLAEASSYNEQFF.

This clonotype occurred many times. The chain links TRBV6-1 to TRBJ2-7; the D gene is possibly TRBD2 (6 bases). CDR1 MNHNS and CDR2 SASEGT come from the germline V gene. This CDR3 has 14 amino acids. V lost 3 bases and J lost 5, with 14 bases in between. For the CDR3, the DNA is TGTGCCAGCAGTGAGTCCGGAGGGGTGGACGAGCAGTACTTC. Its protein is CASSESGGVDEQYF.